Listed here is a single T cell receptor beta chain. Antigen: not known. The data belong to a study of PD-1 blockade in classical Hodgkin lymphoma. Study-wide background: With a 2-week interval, patients received intravenous nivolumab at 3 mg/kg.

Study-wide results and caveats: With CD4+ cells, TCR diversity rose significantly by C4D1, but not with CD8+ cells. Partial responders and progressors had significantly lower baseline TCR diversity.

The time point was: cycle 4 day 1 (C4D1), after around six weeks of nivolumab. Each patient experienced a relapse that followed autologous stem cell transplantation, and brentuximab vedotin exposure varied. Patients showed best responses of complete response, partial response or progressive disease. Some clones are missing from TCRdb's copy, which holds only in-frame ones; the method was immunoSEQ multiplex PCR. The sample has tens of thousands of clones, 83% seen once. There are 12 residues in the CDR3. The ends were cut back, 6 bases at V and 9 bases at J, with 12 bases in the middle. Germline lookup yields CDR1 ENHRY and CDR2 SYGVKD.

The sequencing used peripheral blood mononuclear cells (PBMCs), collected before the fourth cycle of nivolumab. The receptor was derived from a human donor with classical Hodgkin lymphoma. The genes are TRBV10-3 and TRBJ2-1; D is undetermined. Written as DNA, the CDR3 is TGTGCCATCAGCCCGTACAGTACTGAGCAGTTCTTC. Protein: CAISPYSTEQFF.